The 17 T cell receptor beta chains given below trace back to one sample, sequenced in a study of cytomegalovirus exposure and HLA in healthy donors. TCRdb's copy holds only in-frame clones and misses some; the assay was immunoSEQ multiplex PCR. The sample shows approximately 98,000 clones, about 94% of them seen only once. Sequencing input: PBMCs. The receptors here all came from a woman aged 18-29 years in good health and CMV-seronegative.

This chain connects TRBV4-1 to TRBJ1-1; D may be TRBD1 (5 bases). The CDR3 contains 14 residues. In germline, CDR1 is MGHRA, CDR2 YSYEKL. V lost 1 base to trimming and J lost 5 bases, with 11 bases between them. The CDR3 coding sequence is TGCGCCAGCAGCCAAGGTATGGGGGGAACTGAAGCTTTCTTT. It is translated as CASSQGMGGTEAFF.

The rearrangement links TRBV2 to TRBJ2-5, with TRBD2 matching over 7 bases. Trimming at V came to 2 bases and at J to 9 bases, leaving 18 bases not matched to a gene. Germline assignment: CDR1 SNHLY and CDR2 FYNNEI. This CDR3 comprises 17 residues. CDR3 sequence: CASSEYKAGNNYRAQYF. CDR3 bases: TGTGCCAGCAGTGAATACAAAGCGGGGAACAACTATAGGGCCCAGTACTTC. Filled out from reference TRBV2 and TRBJ2-5, the complete variable domain reads EPEVTQTPSHQVTQMGQEVILRCVPISNHLYFYWYRQILGQKVEFLVSFYNNEISEKSEIFDDQFSVERPDGSNFTLKIRSTKLEDSAMYFCASSEYKAGNNYRAQYFGPGTRLLVL.

V is TRBV14 and J is TRBJ2-7, with 10 bases identical to TRBD2. CDR1 SGHDN and CDR2 FVKESK come from the germline V gene. The CDR3 extends over 16 amino acids. V shed 4 bases and J 1 base; nucleotides not matched to a gene: 7. CDR3 region: CASSPRAGGQSYEQYF. Written as DNA, the CDR3 is TGTGCCAGCAGCCCGAGAGCGGGGGGGCAGTCCTACGAGCAGTACTTC.

This CDR3 reads CASSVDRNYGYTF. CDR3 in DNA: TGCGCCAGCAGCGTCGACAGGAACTATGGCTACACCTTC. This chain links TRBV5-1 with TRBJ1-2; D may be TRBD1 (6 bases). Germline CDR1 reads SGHRS; CDR2 reads YFSETQ. There are 13 residues in the CDR3. The germline V and J ends were trimmed by 4 bases and 2 bases, with 9 bases remaining between them.

CDR3 sequence reads: CASSSGGVSTDTQYF. Here the CDR3 DNA reads TGTGCCAGCAGCTCGGGGGGGGTAAGCACAGATACGCAGTATTTT. The chain is built from TRBV11-3 and TRBJ2-3; TRBD2 matches 8 bases. This CDR3 contains 15 residues. Germline V gene lookup returns CDR1 SGHNT and CDR2 YENEEA. The V gene end was trimmed by 4 bases and the J gene end by 0 bases; junction bases not matched to a gene: 3.

This clone came up once. The rearrangement links TRBV15 to TRBJ2-7, with D possibly matching TRBD1 (6 bases). Between the trimmed V and J ends, which lost 6 bases and 0 bases, there was a span of 12 bases. The germline V gene has CDR1 LNHNV and CDR2 YYDKDF (reference sequence). The CDR3 loop spans 14 amino acids. The CDR3 sequence is CATSKGQTSYEQYF. CDR3 coding DNA: TGTGCCACCAGTAAAGGACAGACCTCCTACGAGCAGTACTTC.

This chain uses TRBV4-1 with TRBJ2-3; tentative D call: TRBD2 (7 bases). V lost 3 bases and J lost 0, with 16 bases in between. The CDR3 loop spans 17 amino acids. From germline, CDR1 is MGHRA and CDR2 YSYEKL. DNA for the CDR3: TGCGCCAGCAGCCACAAAGGCGGGGGCACCAGCACAGATACGCAGTATTTT. This encodes CASSHKGGGTSTDTQYF.

The chain combines TRBV11-3 with TRBJ2-2, with D possibly matching TRBD2 (5 bases). Trimming left V 4 bases short and J 6 bases short, with 12 bases between. Germline V gives CDR1 SGHNT, CDR2 YENEEA. This CDR3 region has 14 residues. CDR3 residues: CASSSTRDPGELFF. The CDR3 coding sequence is TGTGCCAGCAGCTCGACGAGGGATCCCGGGGAGCTGTTTTTT. Based on the CDR3 plus reference TRBV11-3 and TRBJ2-2, the full variable domain is EAGVVQSPRYKIIEKKQPVAFWCNPISGHNTLYWYLQNLGQGPELLIRYENEEAVDDSQLPKDRFSAERLKGVDSTLKIQPAELGDSAVYLCASSSTRDPGELFFGEGSRLTVL.

The rearrangement links TRBV30 to TRBJ1-1; 7 nucleotides match TRBD1. The CDR3 runs to 13 residues. Unmatched junction bases numbered 8, after V lost 6 bases and J lost 4 bases. The germline V gene encodes CDR1 GTSNPN and CDR2 SVGIG (reference sequence). The CDR3 nucleotides read TGTGCCTGCCTCCCGGCAGGGGGCACTGAAGCTTTCTTT. It is translated as CACLPAGGTEAFF.

The chain carries TRBV5-4 and TRBJ1-6, with 8 bases identical to TRBD1. V was clipped by 4 bases and J by 2 bases; unmatched bases: 2. The length of the CDR3 is 15 residues. Germline-derived CDR1 and CDR2 are SGHNT and YYREEE (reference sequence). The CDR3 DNA reads as TGTGCCAGCAGCAAGGACAGGGCCTATAATTCACCCCTCCACTTT. Protein sequence: CASSKDRAYNSPLHF.

The CDR3 DNA is TGTGCCAGCAGCCTGGACAGGGGGCTGGTCGAGCAGTACTTC. Its translation: CASSLDRGLVEQYF. The chain employs TRBV7-2 and TRBJ2-7, with 11 bases identical to TRBD1. V gave up 5 bases and J gave up 6 bases; unmatched junction bases: 6. The CDR3 is 14 amino acids. Germline-derived CDR1 and CDR2 are SGHTA and FQGNSA.

The rearrangement links TRBV19 to TRBJ2-7; D possibly corresponds to TRBD2 (5 bases). Per the germline V gene, CDR1 is LNHDA and CDR2 is SQIVND (reference sequence). This CDR3 comprises 12 residues. Trimming stripped 5 bases from V and 10 bases from J, with 15 bases between. The CDR3 region is CASSSPTGIQYF. The CDR3 region has the DNA TGTGCCAGTAGTTCTCCGACCGGGATCCAGTACTTC.

J is TRBJ1-6 and V is TRBV7-3; D is undetermined. Germline-derived CDR1 and CDR2 are SGHTA and FQGTGA. V lost 1 base, J lost 7 bases, and 11 bases lay in between. The CDR3 length is 15 residues. Here the CDR3 reads CASSLKVGFNSPLHF. CDR3 bases: TGTGCCAGCAGCTTAAAAGTCGGGTTCAATTCACCCCTCCACTTT.

This chain links TRBV13 with TRBJ1-1; D ambiguous. CDR1 and CDR2 (germline): PRHDT, FYEKMQ (reference sequence). CDR3 size: 14 residues. V lost 4 bases to trimming and J lost 4 bases, with 13 bases between them. The CDR3 bases are TGTGCCAGCAGCTCCGACCCGGGTGGCACTGAAGCTTTCTTT. It encodes CASSSDPGGTEAFF.

V is TRBV7-9 and J is TRBJ1-6, with D possibly matching TRBD1 (5 bases). V was cut by 5 bases and J by 7 bases, with 15 bases left in between. This CDR3 spans 15 amino acids. Looked up from germline, CDR1 is SEHNR and CDR2 is FQNEAQ (reference sequence). The CDR3 region has the DNA TGTGCCAGCAGCCCCCCGCAGGGCGCCAATTCACCCCTCCACTTT. As protein: CASSPPQGANSPLHF.

The chain uses TRBV18 and TRBJ2-2; TRBD2 matches at 12 bases. Germline-derived CDR1 and CDR2 are KGHSH and LQKENI. With 1 base clipped from V and 4 bases from J, the junction kept 4 bases outside the gene matches. CDR3 size: 17 residues. The DNA for the CDR3 is TGTGCCAGCTCACCACGACTAGCGGGGGCCCCCACCGGGGAGCTGTTTTTT. This sequence encodes CASSPRLAGAPTGELFF.

V is TRBV4-1 and J is TRBJ1-5; D remains unclear. From germline, CDR1 is MGHRA and CDR2 YSYEKL. This CDR3 has 14 amino acids. Trimming cost V 0 bases and J 7 bases, with 10 bases left between them. Written as DNA, the CDR3 is TGCGCCAGCAGCCAAGATGGCCGAGGGCAGCCCCAGCATTTT. Its translation is CASSQDGRGQPQHF.